The 11 T cell receptor beta chains below were found in one sample sequenced in a study of T cell responses to AZD1222 COVID-19 vaccine. Profiled with immunoSEQ multiplex PCR; TCRdb holds only in-frame clones, not every one. The data contain about 110,000 clones, about 92% of them singletons. The sample consisted of peripheral blood, taken 28 days after the second AZD1222 dose. These receptors were obtained from an adult who received the AZD1222 COVID-19 vaccine.

This clone was observed a single time. V is TRBV4-3 and J is TRBJ2-1; D may be TRBD1 (5 bases). V shed 1 base and J shed 1 base, with 8 bases lying between them. CDR3 length: 15 residues. Germline CDR1 LGHNA, CDR2 YSLEER. CDR3 DNA sequence: TGCGCCAGCAGCCAAGTTCCAGGGTCCTACAATGAGCAGTTCTTC. It codes for CASSQVPGSYNEQFF.

This chain uses TRBV7-9 with TRBJ1-6; the D gene is possibly TRBD1 (5 bases). Trimming pared 5 bases from V and 0 bases from J, leaving 8 bases between. The CDR3 sequence is 15 residues long. The germline V gene encodes CDR1 SEHNR and CDR2 FQNEAQ (reference sequence). The CDR3 loop is CASSDRSSYNSPLHF. CDR3 sequence (DNA): TGTGCCAGCAGCGACAGAAGCTCCTATAATTCACCCCTCCACTTT.

The chain carries TRBV6-5 and TRBJ1-2, with a tentative D call TRBD1 (5 bases). V was cut by 6 bases and J by 7 bases, with 18 bases left in between. Germline V lookup: CDR1 MNHEY, CDR2 SVGAGI. There are 14 residues in the CDR3. This chain's CDR3 is CASRRPGPQGGYTF. The DNA of the CDR3 is TGTGCCAGCAGGAGACCGGGCCCCCAGGGTGGCTACACCTTC.

The chain uses TRBV5-1 and TRBJ1-2, with D unresolved. Germline-derived CDR1 and CDR2 are SGHRS and YFSETQ. The CDR3 contains 15 residues. Between the trimmed V and J ends, which lost 4 bases and 8 bases, there was a span of 21 bases. This CDR3 is CASSPYQTGEGGYTF. Here the CDR3 DNA reads TGCGCCAGCAGCCCCTACCAGACGGGCGAAGGCGGCTACACCTTC.

V and J are TRBV4-3 and TRBJ1-2; D may be TRBD1 (5 bases). V was clipped by 0 bases and J by 8 bases, with 13 bases between them. The germline CDR1 and CDR2 sequences are LGHNA and YSLEER. CDR3 size: 14 residues. As DNA, the CDR3 is TGCGCCAGCAGCCAAGATTATGGGGCTTTCGGCTACACCTTC. It codes for CASSQDYGAFGYTF.

Many counts were recorded for this clone. CDR3 in amino acids: CASSDSYGQEQYF. Written as DNA, the CDR3 is TGTGCCAGCAGTGATTCGTACGGCCAGGAGCAGTACTTC. The chain combines TRBV25-1 with TRBJ2-7; the D is unclear. Looked up from germline, CDR1 is MGHDK and CDR2 is SYGVNS. Trimming pared 3 bases from V and 7 bases from J, leaving 13 bases between. This CDR3 is 13 amino acids long.

This sequence joins TRBV18 and TRBJ2-7; 15 bases map to TRBD2. Trimming at V came to 4 bases and at J to 5 bases, leaving 3 bases not matched to a gene. The germline V gene has CDR1 KGHSH and CDR2 LQKENI. The CDR3 spans 15 residues. CDR3 DNA: TGTGCCAGCTCACGGACTAGCGGGGGGGCTAACGAGCAGTACTTC. Translating it yields CASSRTSGGANEQYF. The whole variable domain, remainder taken from reference TRBV18 and TRBJ2-7, is NAGVMQNPRHLVRRRGQEARLRCSPMKGHSHVYWYRQLPEEGLKFMVYLQKENIIDESGMPKERFSAEFPKEGPSILRIQQVVRGDSAAYFCASSRTSGGANEQYFGPGTRLTVT.

The chain links TRBV2 to TRBJ1-1, with 10 bases aligning to TRBD1. Germline loops: CDR1 SNHLY, CDR2 FYNNEI. This CDR3 contains 14 residues. V lost 4 bases, J lost 4 bases, and 3 bases stayed unmatched. The CDR3 DNA is TGTGCCAGCAGTGGACAGGGGGCAGGCACTGAAGCTTTCTTT. This gives the protein CASSGQGAGTEAFF.

This chain links TRBV7-2 with TRBJ2-5; weak D call: TRBD2 (7 bases). The CDR3 sequence is 13 residues long. CDR1 is SGHTA, CDR2 FQGNSA, per germline. CDR3 nucleotide sequence: TGTGCGACGGGGGGCCCCTCCCAAGAGACCCAGTACTTC. Translation: CATGGPSQETQYF.

CDR3 in DNA: TGCGCCAGCAGCTCCGGCGGGCAGGAACGCTCTGGGGCCAACGTCCTGACTTTC. Its translation: CASSSGGQERSGANVLTF. This chain links TRBV5-1 with TRBJ2-6, with D tentatively TRBD2 (5 bases). The CDR3 is 18 residues long. CDR1 and CDR2 from the germline V gene are SGHRS and YFSETQ. With 3 bases removed from V and 0 bases from J, the gap between germline ends came to 16 bases.

The sample holds one count of this clone. The chain employs TRBV4-3 and TRBJ1-5; weak D call: TRBD1 (6 bases). CDR3 length: 17 residues. Germline V gene sequence: CDR1 LGHNA, CDR2 YSLEER. V was pared by 4 bases and J by 2 bases, with 18 bases between. Written as DNA, the CDR3 is TGCGCCAGCAGCCCAGGAAGTGGGGGGGCAGGCAATCAGCCCCAGCATTTT. Its protein product is CASSPGSGGAGNQPQHF.